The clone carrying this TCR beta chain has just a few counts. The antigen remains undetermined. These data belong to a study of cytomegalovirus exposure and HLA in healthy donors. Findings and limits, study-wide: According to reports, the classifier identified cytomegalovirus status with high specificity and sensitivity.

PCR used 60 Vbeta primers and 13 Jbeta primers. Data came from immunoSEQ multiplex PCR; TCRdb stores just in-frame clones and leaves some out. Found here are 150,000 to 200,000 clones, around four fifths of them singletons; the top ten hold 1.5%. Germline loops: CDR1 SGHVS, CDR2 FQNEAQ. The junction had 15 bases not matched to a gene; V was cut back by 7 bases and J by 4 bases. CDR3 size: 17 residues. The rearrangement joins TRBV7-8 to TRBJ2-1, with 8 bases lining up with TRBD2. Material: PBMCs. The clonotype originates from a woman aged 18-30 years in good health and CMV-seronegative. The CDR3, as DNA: TGTGCCAGCAACAATCGTGGGAGCGGGGGTGGGTACAATGAGCAGTTCTTC. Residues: CASNNRGSGGGYNEQFF.